Sequencing of this T cell receptor beta chain was carried out in a study of OX40 agonist ivuxolimab in advanced cancers. Background for the entire study: Ivuxolimab was a fully human IgG2 agonistic monoclonal antibody targeting the costimulatory receptor OX40 (CD134). In the dose-escalation cohort, over 65% of patients were male, and the mean age was around 60 years, with a range of roughly 20 to 80. Peripheral TCRbeta sequencing aimed to test whether ivuxolimab altered TCR sequence diversity and caused clonal T-cell expansion. Intravenous ivuxolimab was administered to patients every 2 weeks at six dose levels: 0.01, 0.1, 0.3, 1.5, 3 and 10 mg/kg. Patients were allowed to have had prior anti-PD-1, anti-PD-L1 or anti-CTLA-4 therapy, and about 40% of the dose-escalation patients had been treated with checkpoint inhibitors. Among the approximately 54 dose-escalation patients, 19 had hepatocellular carcinoma, approximately 15 melanoma, 9 renal cell carcinoma and 9 head and neck cancer. The paper describes the monotherapy dose-escalation part (N of about 52 patients) of the phase I trial of ivuxolimab. Three dose-escalation patients achieved partial responses, one with hepatocellular carcinoma and two with cutaneous melanoma. Findings and caveats that apply to the study as a whole: At doses of 0.1 to 3.0 mg/kg, clonal expansion of both CD4+ and CD8+ T cells in blood was seen between baseline and week 6. Low levels of normalized T-cell clonal expansion were also shown by some nonresponding patients. On average, CD8+ T cells showed more expanded clones than CD4+ T cells after ivuxolimab. In partial responders in the 0.1-3.0 mg/kg groups, normalized peripheral clonal expansion was found to be among the lowest, especially among CD8+ T cells. The antigen specificity of the clonally expanded peripheral T cells was not determined.

For sequencing of the TCRbeta CDR3 region, genomic DNA was extracted from the sorted cells. The immunoSEQ Assay was used to sequence the TCRbeta CDR3 regions. The immuneACCESS repertoire file appears here via TCRdb, limited to in-frame rearrangements. These files lack a portion of the clones; in checked studies, under half of the deficit traces to unresolved V genes, and the cause of the others is not known. The sample table lists roughly 76,000 clones, about 82% of them with a count of one. The ten largest clones take up 5.5% to 7.5% of the sample. As concerns this clone: The target of this receptor is not known. No clone much larger than this one lies a single base away; base qualities are absent.

The trial excluded patients who had a history of autoimmune disease or were on systemic immunosuppression. Peripheral blood for TCR sequencing was collected from all dose cohorts at baseline, on cycle 4 day 1, and on cycle 7 day 1. Samples came from an open-label, multicenter, first-in-human phase I dose-escalation trial of ivuxolimab. Adults with locally advanced or metastatic head and neck squamous cell, hepatocellular, melanoma or renal cell carcinoma were enrolled in the trial. Before TCR sequencing, CD4+ T cells and CD8+ T cells from peripheral blood were sorted into separate populations. From the cysteine up to the phenylalanine, the CDR3 has a length of 15 residues. The sequence is cut down to CDR3 DNA, 45 bases in frame from base 1.

The clonotype was recovered from an adult with an advanced solid tumor such as melanoma, head and neck, liver or kidney cancer. This sample comprised CD4+ or CD8+ T cells sorted from blood, obtained in a trial of the OX40 agonist ivuxolimab. The chain couples TRBV21-1 to TRBJ2-3; the table calls TRBD2, which could not be checked here. TRBV21-1 is labeled a pseudogene. This receptor has the CDR3 CASSSRGGPTDTQYF. The DNA is as follows: TGTGCCAGCAGCAGCCGGGGGGGGCCGACAGATACGCAGTATTTT.